This is a list of T cell receptor beta chains from one sample in a study of blood T cell repertoires in COVID-19. Here immunoSEQ multiplex PCR was the method, and the copy in TCRdb shows in-frame clones only, minus some. Counted here are about 200,000 clones, roughly 90% occurring once; the ten biggest clones make up 0.78%. Sequencing input: peripheral blood. The receptors shown here come from a woman aged 65 to 85 with acute or convalescent COVID-19. CDR3s include the opening cysteine and the closing phenylalanine or tryptophan. A D gene is named only where the DNA matches it firmly. Expanded clones get a size class; other rows say once, few or many, or leave the size out.

cdr3_nt: TGTGCCAGCTCCTTTGGAGACTATGGCTACACCTTC
cdr3_aa: CASSFGDYGYTF
j_call: TRBJ1-2
cdr3_length: 12
clone_size: -
v_call: TRBV12-3/TRBV12-4
d_call: -

cdr3_nt: TGTGCCAGCAGTGTGGGGATCAGGGCTGGAAACACCATATATTTT
cdr3_aa: CASSVGIRAGNTIYF
j_call: TRBJ1-3
cdr3_length: 15
clone_size: -
v_call: TRBV2
d_call: -

cdr3_nt: TGTGCCAGCAGCCAATCCGGGTCAAGCACAGATACGCAGTATTTT
cdr3_aa: CASSQSGSSTDTQYF
j_call: TRBJ2-3
cdr3_length: 15
clone_size: -
v_call: TRBV3-1/TRBV3-2
d_call: -

cdr3_nt: TGTGCCAGCAGCCTGGGACAGGGAGGACAGCCCCAGCATTTT
cdr3_aa: CASSLGQGGQPQHF
j_call: TRBJ1-5
cdr3_length: 14
clone_size: -
v_call: TRBV6-5
d_call: TRBD1

cdr3_nt: TGTGCCTACAGCGTAACGGTCGGGGGACTAGCGGGAAACACCGGGGAGCTGTTTTTT
cdr3_aa: CAYSVTVGGLAGNTGELFF
j_call: TRBJ2-2
cdr3_length: 19
clone_size: -
v_call: TRBV28
d_call: TRBD2

cdr3_nt: TGTGCCAGCAGTCCCTCACTAGCGGGGGTCTCCTACGAGCAGTACTTC
cdr3_aa: CASSPSLAGVSYEQYF
j_call: TRBJ2-7
cdr3_length: 16
clone_size: -
v_call: TRBV28
d_call: TRBD2

cdr3_nt: TGCGCCAGCAGCTTCTCACCGGGACAAGAGACCCAGTACTTC
cdr3_aa: CASSFSPGQETQYF
j_call: TRBJ2-5
cdr3_length: 14
clone_size: -
v_call: TRBV5-1
d_call: -

cdr3_nt: TGTGCCAGTAGTCTCTCCCCTCCCGGGACTGTAACCTACGAGCAGTACTTC
cdr3_aa: CASSLSPPGTVTYEQYF
j_call: TRBJ2-7
cdr3_length: 17
clone_size: -
v_call: TRBV19
d_call: -

cdr3_nt: TGTGCCAGCTCACCCTTGGGGGGGGGTGAAGGACTTGAGCAGTACTTC
cdr3_aa: CASSPLGGGEGLEQYF
j_call: TRBJ2-7
cdr3_length: 16
clone_size: once
v_call: TRBV18
d_call: TRBD2

cdr3_nt: TGTGCCAGCAGCCCTTCGACAGGCTCCTTCTATGGCTACACCTTC
cdr3_aa: CASSPSTGSFYGYTF
j_call: TRBJ1-2
cdr3_length: 15
clone_size: -
v_call: TRBV3-1/TRBV3-2
d_call: -

cdr3_nt: TGTGCCAGCAGCCGTTTCGGGGAGTTGGCTGAAGCTTTCTTT
cdr3_aa: CASSRFGELAEAFF
j_call: TRBJ1-1
cdr3_length: 14
clone_size: -
v_call: TRBV3-1/TRBV3-2
d_call: -

cdr3_nt: TGTGCCAGCAGTGAGGACAGTTGGGGTTCCTACGAGCAGTACTTC
cdr3_aa: CASSEDSWGSYEQYF
j_call: TRBJ2-7
cdr3_length: 15
clone_size: -
v_call: TRBV6-4
d_call: -

cdr3_nt: TGTGCCACCAGCAGTTCCCCCACCCAGCAGGGTTCCTACGAGCAGTACTTC
cdr3_aa: CATSSSPTQQGSYEQYF
j_call: TRBJ2-7
cdr3_length: 17
clone_size: once
v_call: TRBV15
d_call: -

cdr3_nt: TGTGCCAGCAGTTCGTTTAATGAAAAACTGTTTTTT
cdr3_aa: CASSSFNEKLFF
j_call: TRBJ1-4
cdr3_length: 12
clone_size: -
v_call: TRBV6-2/TRBV6-3
d_call: -

cdr3_nt: TGTGCCAGCAGCTTAGACAGGGCGCTCTCCTACGAGCAGTACTTC
cdr3_aa: CASSLDRALSYEQYF
j_call: TRBJ2-7
cdr3_length: 15
clone_size: -
v_call: TRBV11-2
d_call: -

cdr3_nt: TGCGCCAGCAGCCAAGATTGGGAGGGTCAATCTTTCTTT
cdr3_aa: CASSQDWEGQSFF
j_call: TRBJ1-1
cdr3_length: 13
clone_size: -
v_call: TRBV4-1
d_call: -

cdr3_nt: TGTGCCAGCGGGAGGATCTACGAGCAGTACTTC
cdr3_aa: CASGRIYEQYF
j_call: TRBJ2-7
cdr3_length: 11
clone_size: -
v_call: TRBV25-1
d_call: -

cdr3_nt: TGTGCCAGCAGCTTGGGACAGGGAGAGGCTTTTGAGACTGAAGCTTTCTTT
cdr3_aa: CASSLGQGEAFETEAFF
j_call: TRBJ1-1
cdr3_length: 17
clone_size: -
v_call: TRBV5-8
d_call: TRBD1

cdr3_nt: TGTGCCAGCAGTCTCACTCAACAGGGGTCGCGGGAAAAACTGTTTTTT
cdr3_aa: CASSLTQQGSREKLFF
j_call: TRBJ1-4
cdr3_length: 16
clone_size: -
v_call: TRBV28
d_call: TRBD1

cdr3_nt: TGTGCCAGCGGGACACTTTCTGGGGCCAACGTCCTGACTTTC
cdr3_aa: CASGTLSGANVLTF
j_call: TRBJ2-6
cdr3_length: 14
clone_size: -
v_call: TRBV27
d_call: -

cdr3_nt: TGTGCCTCCACCCGGCAGGATGAAGCTTTCTTT
cdr3_aa: CASTRQDEAFF
j_call: TRBJ1-1
cdr3_length: 11
clone_size: -
v_call: TRBV19
d_call: -

cdr3_nt: TGTGCCAGCAGTTTATTGATGGAGGTGCAGTACTTC
cdr3_aa: CASSLLMEVQYF
j_call: TRBJ2-7
cdr3_length: 12
clone_size: -
v_call: TRBV12-3/TRBV12-4
d_call: -

cdr3_nt: TGTGCCAGTAGTTCCCAGGCTCTTCAGCCCCAGCATTTT
cdr3_aa: CASSSQALQPQHF
j_call: TRBJ1-5
cdr3_length: 13
clone_size: -
v_call: TRBV19
d_call: -

cdr3_nt: TGCGCCAGCAGCTTGGCCGGACTAGAGGTCAATGAGCAGTTCTTC
cdr3_aa: CASSLAGLEVNEQFF
j_call: TRBJ2-1
cdr3_length: 15
clone_size: -
v_call: TRBV5-1
d_call: TRBD2

cdr3_nt: TGCGCCAGCAGCTTCGACTCTAACACTGAAGCTTTCTTT
cdr3_aa: CASSFDSNTEAFF
j_call: TRBJ1-1
cdr3_length: 13
clone_size: -
v_call: TRBV5-1
d_call: -

cdr3_nt: TGTGCCAGCAGTGAGTTCTCTGGAAACACCATATATTTT
cdr3_aa: CASSEFSGNTIYF
j_call: TRBJ1-3
cdr3_length: 13
clone_size: -
v_call: TRBV28
d_call: -

cdr3_nt: TGTGCCAGCAGCCCAGCGGGAGCGGGGACAGATACGCAGTATTTT
cdr3_aa: CASSPAGAGTDTQYF
j_call: TRBJ2-3
cdr3_length: 15
clone_size: -
v_call: TRBV7-8
d_call: TRBD2